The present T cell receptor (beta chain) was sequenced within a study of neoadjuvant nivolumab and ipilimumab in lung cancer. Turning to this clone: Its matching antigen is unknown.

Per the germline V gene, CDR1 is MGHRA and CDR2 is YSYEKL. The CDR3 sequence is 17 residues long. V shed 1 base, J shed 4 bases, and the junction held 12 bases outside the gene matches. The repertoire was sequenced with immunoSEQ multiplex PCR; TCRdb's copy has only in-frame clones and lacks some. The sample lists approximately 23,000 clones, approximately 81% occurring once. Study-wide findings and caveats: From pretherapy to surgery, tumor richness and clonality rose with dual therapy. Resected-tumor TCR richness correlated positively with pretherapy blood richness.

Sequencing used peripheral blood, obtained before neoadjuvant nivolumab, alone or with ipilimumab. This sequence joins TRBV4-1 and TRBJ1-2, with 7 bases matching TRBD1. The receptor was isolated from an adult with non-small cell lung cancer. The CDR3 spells CASSQVIGGGAVYGYTF. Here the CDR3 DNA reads TGCGCCAGCAGCCAAGTAATAGGGGGCGGTGCTGTCTATGGCTACACCTTC.